A single sample gave rise to the 23 T cell receptor beta chains below, sequenced in a study of CD8 T cells in Susac syndrome. RNA totalling about 0.45 to 1 ug underwent reverse transcription with random hexamers. TCRdb called the immunoSEQ multiplex PCR reads again in MiXCR, with one record for every CDR3 protein. Among some 180,000 distinct CDR3 sequences listed, 85% to 95% were seen once. Sample: CD4+ T cells from PBMCs. These receptors were taken from a human donor with Susac syndrome.

The chain joins TRBV7-2 to TRBJ1-1, with D uncertain. CDR3 length: 15 residues. V dropped 1 base and J dropped 5 bases, with 14 bases sitting between them. Germline V gene data show CDR1 as SGHTA and CDR2 as FQGNSA. CDR3 DNA: TGTGCCAGCAGCTTAGAGTTCGGAGTGGGGACTGAAGCTTTCTTT. The encoded protein is CASSLEFGVGTEAFF.

This chain joins TRBV10-1 and TRBJ2-1; tentative D call: TRBD2 (5 bases). The CDR3 covers 16 residues. The V end lost 5 bases, the J end lost 1 base, and 15 bases lay between the germline ends. The germline gives CDR1 WNHNN, CDR2 SYGVQD (reference sequence). The CDR3 is CASSRSAAESYNEQFF. CDR3 DNA: TGCGCCAGCAGTAGGTCAGCGGCCGAGTCCTACAATGAGCAGTTCTTC.

The chain recombines TRBV28 with TRBJ2-7, with D perhaps TRBD1 (6 bases). The CDR3 length is 12 residues. V was trimmed by 7 bases and J by 12 bases, leaving 19 bases between them. CDR1 is MDHEN, CDR2 SYDVKM, per germline. Written as DNA, the CDR3 is TGTGCCAGCAACGACAGGAAAAGGCGAAGGTACTTC. It translates to CASNDRKRRRYF.

Only one count was recorded for this clonotype. This chain joins TRBV5-1 and TRBJ2-3; 13 bases are a match to TRBD2. The CDR3 runs 17 residues. The germline CDR1 and CDR2 sequences are SGHRS and YFSETQ. Trimming took 2 bases from V and 0 from J; bases not matched to a gene: 3. The CDR3 bases are TGCGCCAGCAGCTTAGGGACTAGCGGGGATAGCACAGATACGCAGTATTTT. Translation gives CASSLGTSGDSTDTQYF.

V is TRBV2 and J is TRBJ2-3, with TRBD1 matching 9 bases. With 6 bases clipped from V and 3 bases from J, the junction kept 4 bases outside the gene matches. Germline V gene lookup returns CDR1 SNHLY and CDR2 FYNNEI. The CDR3 covers 14 residues. DNA of the CDR3: TGTGCCAGCAGCGAGGACAGGGGAACAGATACGCAGTATTTT. Its translation: CASSEDRGTDTQYF.

This rearrangement joins TRBV7-9 to TRBJ2-7; 9 bases align to TRBD1. CDR3 length: 13 amino acids. The trim removed 6 bases at V and 6 bases at J, leaving 6 bases unmatched. From germline, CDR1 is SEHNR and CDR2 FQNEAQ (reference sequence). The CDR3: CASSPGTGFEQYF. Written as DNA, the CDR3 is TGTGCCAGCAGTCCCGGGACAGGGTTCGAGCAGTACTTC.

CDR3 residues: CASSPSGFEQYF. CDR3 nucleotides: TGTGCCAGCAGTCCATCGGGATTCGAGCAGTACTTC. V gene TRBV28 combines with J gene TRBJ2-7; TRBD2 is a possible D gene (5 bases). The germline V gene has CDR1 MDHEN and CDR2 SYDVKM. Trimming took off 5 bases at V and 6 bases at J, with 11 bases between the two ends. CDR3 length: 12 residues.

CDR3 sequence (DNA): TGCAGTGCTTGGGACAGGGGGCGATCCTACGAGCAGTACTTC. It specifies CSAWDRGRSYEQYF. J is TRBJ2-7 and V is TRBV20-1, with 12 bases aligning to TRBD1. The CDR3 spans 14 residues. Germline-derived CDR1 and CDR2 are DFQATT and SNEGSKA (reference sequence). With V trimmed by 5 bases and J by 1 base, 3 bases remained unmatched.

The chain has TRBV7-9 and TRBJ2-2, with D hard to call. V was trimmed by 4 bases and J by 2 bases, leaving 17 bases between them. CDR1 and CDR2 from the germline V gene are SEHNR and FQNEAQ (reference sequence). The CDR3 is made up of 17 amino acids. The CDR3 loop is CASSSPRIRHNTGELFF. The CDR3 region has the DNA TGTGCCAGCAGCTCTCCAAGGATCCGACATAACACCGGGGAGCTGTTTTTT.

The chain couples TRBV29-1 to TRBJ2-7; perhaps D is TRBD1 or TRBD2 (5 bases each). V lost 4 bases and J 2 bases, leaving 15 bases between the germline ends. Germline CDR1 SQVTM, CDR2 ANQGSEA. The CDR3 contains 14 residues. The CDR3 DNA reads as TGCAGCGTTGGTGGACGTCAGGGAGCCTACGAGCAGTACTTC. Translation: CSVGGRQGAYEQYF.

The chain is built from TRBV29-1 and TRBJ2-1, with a tentative D call TRBD1 (6 bases). The CDR3 consists of 10 residues. Germline CDR1 SQVTM, CDR2 ANQGSEA. The germline V and J ends were trimmed by 7 bases and 9 bases, with 10 bases remaining between them. The CDR3 reads CSAIRGEQFF. CDR3 in DNA: TGCAGCGCCATCAGGGGTGAGCAGTTCTTC.

V is TRBV28 and J is TRBJ2-7; D not certain. Germline V lookup: CDR1 MDHEN, CDR2 SYDVKM. Trimming shortened V by 6 bases and J by 5 bases, and 14 bases separated the two germline ends. The CDR3 runs to 13 residues. In DNA, the CDR3 is TGTGCCAGCAGGGCCCCAAATCGAGACGAGCAGTACTTC. It is translated as CASRAPNRDEQYF.

This clonotype was recorded once. The gene calls are TRBV9 and TRBJ1-2; 7 bases match TRBD1. The CDR3 is 14 amino acids. The germline V gene encodes CDR1 SGDLS and CDR2 YYNGEE. V was pared by 4 bases and J by 8 bases, with 11 bases of the junction left unmatched. The CDR3 region is CASSLGRGGGGYTF. In DNA, the CDR3 is TGTGCCAGCAGCCTGGGCCGAGGGGGCGGCGGCTACACCTTC.

The chain uses TRBV2 and TRBJ2-1; 9 bases are a match to TRBD1. With V trimmed by 4 bases and J by 12 bases, 13 bases remained unmatched. CDR3 size: 15 residues. Germline-derived CDR1 and CDR2 are SNHLY and FYNNEI. The CDR3 region has the DNA TGTGCCAGCAGTGGACAGGACAGGGGAATTGGTGGGCAGTTCTTC. This codes for CASSGQDRGIGGQFF.

The chain is built from TRBV23-1 and TRBJ1-5, with no clear D. TRBV23-1 is flagged as an ORF with uncertain function. The V end was cut by 4 bases, the J end by 3 bases, with 25 bases between. CDR3 length: 19 amino acids. The CDR3 DNA reads TGCGCCAGCAGTCCGAAGCCATTAGGAGAGGGAGTTCCCAATCAGCCCCAGCATTTT. Translated, it gives CASSPKPLGEGVPNQPQHF.

This sequence joins TRBV30 and TRBJ1-2, with D possibly TRBD1 on 6 matching bases. Trimming shortened V by 0 bases and J by 5 bases, and 13 bases separated the two germline ends. Germline CDR1 is GTSNPN and CDR2 is SVGIG (reference sequence). The CDR3 length is 14 residues. The CDR3: CAWSVRRGSYGYTF. CDR3 DNA sequence: TGTGCCTGGAGTGTAAGGAGGGGGTCATATGGCTACACCTTC.

The chain couples TRBV2 to TRBJ2-3; unclear D gene. The germline gives CDR1 SNHLY, CDR2 FYNNEI. The CDR3 extends over 17 amino acids. The V end lost 1 base, the J end lost 2 bases, and 16 bases lay between the germline ends. The CDR3 DNA reads TGTGCCAGCAGTGAAGACGGTTGGTCGCGCGACACAGATACGCAGTATTTT. As protein: CASSEDGWSRDTDTQYF. Combining the CDR3 with reference TRBV2 and TRBJ2-3 gives the whole variable domain EPEVTQTPSHQVTQMGQEVILRCVPISNHLYFYWYRQILGQKVEFLVSFYNNEISEKSEIFDDQFSVERPDGSNFTLKIRSTKLEDSAMYFCASSEDGWSRDTDTQYFGPGTRLTVL.

CDR3 residues: CSAPVAGAETQYF. The CDR3 DNA is TGCAGTGCTCCAGTTGCGGGAGCGGAGACCCAGTACTTC. The chain combines TRBV20-1 with TRBJ2-5; 7 nucleotides line up with TRBD2. Trimming took 5 bases from V and 5 from J; bases not matched to a gene: 8. Germline-derived CDR1 and CDR2 are DFQATT and SNEGSKA (reference sequence). The CDR3 has 13 amino acids.

The rearrangement joins TRBV7-8 to TRBJ1-2, with D hard to call. The CDR3 extends over 14 amino acids. V gave up 5 bases and J gave up 1 base, with 11 bases separating them. Germline V gene lookup returns CDR1 SGHVS and CDR2 FQNEAQ. Here the CDR3 reads CASSRSSLNYGYTF. CDR3 in DNA: TGTGCCAGCAGCCGATCTAGCCTTAACTATGGCTACACCTTC.

The V gene is TRBV3-1, the J gene TRBJ1-4, with D maybe TRBD1 (5 bases). The CDR3 is 16 amino acids. Trimming took off 4 bases at V and 4 bases at J, with 16 bases between the two ends. Germline V gives CDR1 LGHDT, CDR2 YNNKEL (reference sequence). CDR3 amino acids: CASSPGLTAYNEKLFF. In DNA, the CDR3 is TGTGCCAGCAGCCCCGGTCTGACAGCGTATAATGAAAAACTGTTTTTT. Combining the CDR3 with reference TRBV3-1 and TRBJ1-4 gives the whole variable domain DTAVSQTPKYLVTQMGNDKSIKCEQNLGHDTMYWYKQDSKKFLKIMFSYNNKELIINETVPNRFSPKSPDKAHLNLHINSLELGDSAVYFCASSPGLTAYNEKLFFGSGTQLSVL.

The chain couples TRBV15 to TRBJ2-5, with D possibly TRBD2 on 7 matching bases. Looked up from germline, CDR1 is LNHNV and CDR2 is YYDKDF (reference sequence). This CDR3 contains 14 residues. V was cut by 1 base and J by 3 bases, with 9 bases left in between. The CDR3 nucleotides are TGTGCCACCAGCAGAGGGGGGGGCGAAGAGACCCAGTACTTC. Its protein is CATSRGGGEETQYF. The variable domain in full, with the rest retrieved from reference TRBV15 and TRBJ2-5, is DAMVIQNPRYQVTQFGKPVTLSCSQTLNHNVMYWYQQKSSQAPKLLFHYYDKDFNNEADTPDNFQSRRPNTSFCFLDIRSPGLGDTAMYLCATSRGGGEETQYFGPGTRLLVL.

This chain joins TRBV2 and TRBJ2-5; possible D gene TRBD1, 5 bases. V lost 4 bases and J lost 1, with 7 bases in between. The CDR3 has 13 residues. CDR1 is SNHLY and CDR2 is FYNNEI in the germline V gene. CDR3 protein: CASSADIQETQYF. The CDR3 coding sequence is TGTGCCAGCAGTGCGGACATCCAAGAGACCCAGTACTTC.

The chain carries TRBV5-4 and TRBJ2-1, with D possibly being TRBD2 (5 bases). Germline V gene data show CDR1 as SGHNT and CDR2 as YYREEE (reference sequence). There are 15 residues in the CDR3. V lost 0 bases, J lost 3 bases, and 10 bases lay in between. In nucleotides, the CDR3 is TGTGCCAGCAGCTTGGATGCGGGCAACTACAATGAGCAGTTCTTC. Translating it yields CASSLDAGNYNEQFF.